Listed below are T cell receptor beta chains from one sample, sequenced in a study of PD-L1 blockade in urothelial cancer. Data came from immunoSEQ multiplex PCR; TCRdb stores just in-frame clones and leaves some out. Of about 87,000 clones in the sample, 65% to 85% are singletons; the top ten hold around 1.9%. The specimen was PBMCs, collected around atezolizumab (anti-PD-L1) treatment. The source of these receptors is a man between 60 and 70 years old with urothelial cancer. Both conserved end residues are part of each CDR3. The D gene is left open where the match is weak. Part of the rows lack a size; the others show once, few, many or a class for expanded clones.

J	size	V	D	DNA	CDR3
TRBJ2-5	.	TRBV4-2	TRBD2	TGTGCCAGCAGCCAATCGATGCTAGCGGGGGAAGAGACCCAGTACTTC	CASSQSMLAGEETQYF
TRBJ2-3	.	TRBV15	.	TGTGCCACCAGCGCCCAGGGGATTGGGACAGATACGCAGTATTTT	CATSAQGIGTDTQYF
TRBJ2-3	.	TRBV25-1	.	TGTGCCAGCACCCCGCCCTTCGGGAATACGCAGTATTTT	CASTPPFGNTQYF
TRBJ2-3	.	TRBV5-8	TRBD2	TGTGCCAGCAGCTTGAGCGGGAGAAGCACAGATACGCAGTATTTT	CASSLSGRSTDTQYF
TRBJ1-2	.	TRBV18	.	TGTGCCAGCTCCTCTCTTGGGAGCGGGGGAGTCTATGGCTACACCTTC	CASSSLGSGGVYGYTF
TRBJ1-1	.	TRBV6-5	.	TGTGCCAGCAGTTCGACAGGAACCCGACCCACTGAAGCTTTCTTT	CASSSTGTRPTEAFF
TRBJ2-7	.	TRBV20-1	.	TGCAGTGCCCTGCCCGGGTCCGAGCAGTACTTC	CSALPGSEQYF
TRBJ1-1	.	TRBV7-7	.	TGTGCCAGCAGCTTAACAGAGAACACTGAAGCTTTCTTT	CASSLTENTEAFF
TRBJ1-1	few	TRBV28	.	TGTGCCAGCAGTTTATATGAGTCTTTCTCAGAAGCTTTCTTT	CASSLYESFSEAFF
TRBJ2-1	.	TRBV5-4	.	TGTGCCAGCAGCTTGGGACTTTTTTCCTACAATGAGCAGTTCTTC	CASSLGLFSYNEQFF
TRBJ2-1	.	TRBV6-6	TRBD2	TGTGCCAGCAGCCCACCGCGGGGGTTAGGAAATGAGCAGTTCTTC	CASSPPRGLGNEQFF
TRBJ1-6	few	TRBV27	.	TGTGCCAGCAGTTTACCGAATTCACCCCTCCACTTT	CASSLPNSPLHF
TRBJ1-2	.	TRBV6-1	.	TGTGCCAGCAGTGAAGATGCAGGGGCGGGCTACTATGGCTACACCTTC	CASSEDAGAGYYGYTF
TRBJ1-1	.	TRBV28	.	TGTGCCAGCAGTAGACCCATTGCGGGCCTAATGAACACTGAAGCTTTCTTT	CASSRPIAGLMNTEAFF
TRBJ2-2	.	TRBV27	.	TGTGCCAGCAGTTACCAGGCTGACACCGGGGAGCTGTTTTTT	CASSYQADTGELFF
TRBJ2-2	.	TRBV5-5	TRBD1	TGTGCCAGCTGGGCAGGGGGATTGAACACCGGGGAGCTGTTTTTT	CASWAGGLNTGELFF
TRBJ2-7	.	TRBV9	TRBD1	TGTGCCAGCAGCGCGAGGACAGGCGAGCAGTACTTC	CASSARTGEQYF
TRBJ1-5	.	TRBV6-1	TRBD1	TGTGCCAGCAGTGAGGACACGACAGGGAAAAGTCAGCCCCAGCATTTT	CASSEDTTGKSQPQHF
TRBJ2-6	.	TRBV10-3	.	TGTGCCGTTACGACAGGCAGGGGCTTTGCTGGGGCCAACGTCCTGACTTTC	CAVTTGRGFAGANVLTF
TRBJ1-5	.	TRBV28	TRBD1	TGTGCCAGCAGTTTGCTTGGGGCAGGGGGTAGGCAGCCCCAGCATTTT	CASSLLGAGGRQPQHF
TRBJ1-5	.	TRBV19	.	TGTGCCACTCATTCCGGGTATAGCAATCAGCCCCAGCATTTT	CATHSGYSNQPQHF
TRBJ1-1	.	TRBV19	.	TGTGCCAGCAGTCTCGCCCGGGAGGGAGCAGCTTTCTTT	CASSLAREGAAFF
TRBJ2-2	.	TRBV7-2	TRBD2	TGTGCCAGCAGCTCCCCTAGCGGGGCGGTCGGGGAGCTGTTTTTT	CASSSPSGAVGELFF
TRBJ1-2	.	TRBV19	.	TGTGCCAGTAGTATGGGGGACAACCTATGGCTACTATTC	CASSMGDNLWLLF
TRBJ2-5	once	TRBV28	.	TGTGCCAGCAGTTGGGGGGATGGGACCCAGTACTTC	CASSWGDGTQYF
TRBJ1-5	.	TRBV5-6	.	TGTGCCAGCAGCTTGGTCTCAGGCACCCTTAGCAATCAGCCCCAGCATTTT	CASSLVSGTLSNQPQHF
TRBJ1-2	.	TRBV6-1	.	TGTGCCAGCAGTGAAAGATGGAGAGCTAACTATGGCTACACCTTC	CASSERWRANYGYTF
TRBJ1-1	.	TRBV30	.	TGTGCCTGGAGTGTAGGGTCAGGGAGGGTCACTGAAGCTTTCTTT	CAWSVGSGRVTEAFF
TRBJ2-1	.	TRBV6-5	.	TGTGCCAGCAGATATCAGGGATTCGATGAGCAGTTCTTC	CASRYQGFDEQFF
TRBJ2-3	.	TRBV11-2	TRBD2	TGTGCCAGCAGCTTAGGCGGGAGACGGTCAGATACGCAGTATTTT	CASSLGGRRSDTQYF
TRBJ1-2	.	TRBV6-4	TRBD1	TGTGCCAGCAGTGACTGGGACAGGGGGCGCGGGTACTATGGCTACACCTTC	CASSDWDRGRGYYGYTF
TRBJ2-7	.	TRBV7-9	TRBD2	TGTGCCAGCAGCTTATCCCTGGCCGGGAGGCGAGACGAGCAGTACTTC	CASSLSLAGRRDEQYF
TRBJ1-1	.	TRBV18	TRBD1	TGTGCCAGCTCAGGGACAGGAGTTAACATATTGAACACTGAAGCTTTCTTT	CASSGTGVNILNTEAFF
TRBJ2-3	.	TRBV4-1	.	TGCGCCAGCCGGGGGTTGGGGGGGCAATTCGCGTATACGCAGTATTTT	CASRGLGGQFAYTQYF
TRBJ1-2	few	TRBV15	.	TGTGCCACCAGCAGCGGGATCATCAATGGCTACACCTTC	CATSSGIINGYTF
TRBJ1-2	.	TRBV10-2	TRBD1	TGCGCCAGTGGGACAGGGGGCTCCTATGGCTACACCTTC	CASGTGGSYGYTF
TRBJ2-1	.	TRBV4-2	.	TGTGCCAGCCAGCCAACCCTTAGTAGGGTGCCGGGGGGCCTCAATGAGCAGTTCTTC	CASQPTLSRVPGGLNEQFF
TRBJ1-2	.	TRBV5-4	.	TGTGCCAGCAGCTTGTATACAGGTGGCTACACCTTC	CASSLYTGGYTF
TRBJ2-5	.	TRBV2	TRBD1	TGTGCCAGCAGTGGGGGGACAGAGCGACAAGAGACCCAGTACTTC	CASSGGTERQETQYF
TRBJ1-2	.	TRBV5-6	.	TGTGCCAGCAGCCCCCGGTGGGCAGATGGCTACACCTTC	CASSPRWADGYTF